Listed below are T cell receptor beta chains from one sample, sequenced in a study of T cell responses to AZD1222 COVID-19 vaccine. Produced via immunoSEQ multiplex PCR; TCRdb's table is partial and in-frame only. In the table there are 75,000 to 100,000 clones, approximately 94% of which are singletons. The material sequenced was peripheral blood, taken on day 0 of AZD1222 vaccination. Receptors originate from an adult in good health. Both conserved end residues are part of each CDR3. A D gene is named only where the DNA matches it firmly. Not every row has a clone size; where given, it reads once, few, many or a size class.

>NA|TRBJ2-5|TRBD1|TRBV29-1
TGCAGCGTCAACGACAGGGGCGGAGAGACCCAGTACTTC
CSVNDRGGETQYF
>NA|TRBJ1-6|TRBD1|TRBV6-5
TGTGCCAGCGTGGCGGGACAGGGAAGTTCACCCCTCCACTTT
CASVAGQGSSPLHF
>NA|TRBJ2-7|TRBD2|TRBV4-1
TGCGCCAGCAGCCGTGGAACCGCGGGAGCCTACGAGCAGTACTTC
CASSRGTAGAYEQYF
>few|TRBJ1-2|NA|TRBV27
TGTGCCAGCAGTTTATCTGGGGGATCCGGCTACACCTTC
CASSLSGGSGYTF
>NA|TRBJ2-2|TRBD1|TRBV9
TGTGCCAGCAGCGCCGGAACGGGACAGGACAGCGGGGAGCTGTTTTTT
CASSAGTGQDSGELFF
>NA|TRBJ1-1|NA|TRBV12-3/TRBV12-4
TGTGCCAGCAGTATAAAGAAAGACACTGAAGCTTTCTTT
CASSIKKDTEAFF
>NA|TRBJ2-2|NA|TRBV28
TGTGCCAGCAGTTTAAACCCCCCGACAGCCGGGGAGCTGTTTTTT
CASSLNPPTAGELFF
>NA|TRBJ1-2|NA|TRBV7-2
TGTGCCAGCAGCTTAGTGGTTGGGGCAGAATATGGCTACACCTTC
CASSLVVGAEYGYTF
>NA|TRBJ1-1|NA|TRBV28
TGTGCCATTACAAAGGGCGCCCACATGAACACTGAAGCTTTCTTT
CAITKGAHMNTEAFF
>NA|TRBJ1-2|NA|TRBV11-2
TGTGCCAGCAGCTTTTGGGGCGCGGTGGCCTTC
CASSFWGAVAF
>NA|TRBJ2-6|NA|TRBV6-4
TGTGCCAGCAGTGAAACCCCTTCCTCTGGGGCCAACGTCCTGACTTTC
CASSETPSSGANVLTF
>NA|TRBJ1-1|NA|TRBV4-2
TGTGCCAGCAGTTGGGCCCTAGGGGGGAACACTGAAGCTTTCTTT
CASSWALGGNTEAFF
>NA|TRBJ1-1|NA|TRBV7-8
TGTGCCAGCAGCTTTGGAGGGGGGGGTCTAACTGAAGCTTTCTTT
CASSFGGGGLTEAFF
>NA|TRBJ1-5|NA|TRBV19
TGTGCCAGTAACCCCCGCTACATGGTGGGGGGCGGTCAGCCCCAGCATTTT
CASNPRYMVGGGQPQHF
>once|TRBJ1-2|NA|TRBV30
TGTGCCTGGAGTCAGAATACCTATGGCTACACCTTC
CAWSQNTYGYTF
>once|TRBJ1-6|TRBD1|TRBV11-2
TGTGCCAGCAGCCCCCGACAGGGGTTCAATTCACCCCTCCACTTT
CASSPRQGFNSPLHF
>once|TRBJ2-1|TRBD2|TRBV4-1
TGCGCCAGCAGCCAAGAGGGTGGGGTAGCGGGAGTAAGGACCTACAATGAGCAGTTCTTC
CASSQEGGVAGVRTYNEQFF
>NA|TRBJ2-2|NA|TRBV4-2
TGTGCCAGCAGCCAAGACTTCGCTCCTACCGGGGAGCTGTTTTTT
CASSQDFAPTGELFF
>NA|TRBJ1-2|NA|TRBV12-3/TRBV12-4
TGTGCCAGCAGTCCCGGCACGGACCATGGCTACACCTTC
CASSPGTDHGYTF
>NA|TRBJ2-7|NA|TRBV29-1
TGCAGCGTTGAAGCCCAGGGCTACGAGCAGTACTTC
CSVEAQGYEQYF
>NA|TRBJ2-2|NA|TRBV11-2
TGTGCCAGCAGCTCCTTCGGGGGTTGGTCCGGGGAGCTGTTTTTT
CASSSFGGWSGELFF
>NA|TRBJ2-4|NA|TRBV29-1
TGCAGCGTTGGGGGGGGACAGGCGAAAAACATTCAGTACTTC
CSVGGGQAKNIQYF
>few|TRBJ2-1|TRBD1|TRBV7-2
TGTGCCAGCAGCCTACTCGGGACAGGGGACCATGAGCAGTTCTTC
CASSLLGTGDHEQFF
>NA|TRBJ2-1|TRBD2|TRBV18
TGTGCCAGCTCGGGACTAGCGGGAGTTAATGAGCAGTTCTTC
CASSGLAGVNEQFF
>NA|TRBJ1-3|TRBD1|TRBV6-5
TGTGCCAGCAGTTACGGACAGGATGAAAACACCATATATTTT
CASSYGQDENTIYF